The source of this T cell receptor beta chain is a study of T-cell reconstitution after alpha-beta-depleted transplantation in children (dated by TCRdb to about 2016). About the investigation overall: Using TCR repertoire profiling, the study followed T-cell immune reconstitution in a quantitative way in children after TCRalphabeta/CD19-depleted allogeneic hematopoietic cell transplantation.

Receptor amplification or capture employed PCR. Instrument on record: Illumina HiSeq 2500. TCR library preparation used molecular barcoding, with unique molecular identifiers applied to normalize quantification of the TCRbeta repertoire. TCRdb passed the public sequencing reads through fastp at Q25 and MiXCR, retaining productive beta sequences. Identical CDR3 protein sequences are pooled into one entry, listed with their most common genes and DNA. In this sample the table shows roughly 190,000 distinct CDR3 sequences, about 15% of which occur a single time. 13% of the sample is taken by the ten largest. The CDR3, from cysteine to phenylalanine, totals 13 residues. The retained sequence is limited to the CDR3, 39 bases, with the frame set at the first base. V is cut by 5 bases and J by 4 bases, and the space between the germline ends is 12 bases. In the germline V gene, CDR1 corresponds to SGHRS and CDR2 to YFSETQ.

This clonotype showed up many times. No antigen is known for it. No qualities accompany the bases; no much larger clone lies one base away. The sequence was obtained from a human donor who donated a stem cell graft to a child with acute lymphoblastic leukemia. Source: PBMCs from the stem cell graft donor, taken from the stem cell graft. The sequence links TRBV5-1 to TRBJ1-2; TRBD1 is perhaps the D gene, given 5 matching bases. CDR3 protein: CASSADGGYGYTF. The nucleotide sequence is TGCGCCAGCAGTGCGGACGGGGGCTATGGCTACACCTTC.